This TCR beta chain emerged from a study of OX40 agonist ivuxolimab in advanced cancers. Study conclusions and caveats: Near-lowest levels of clonal expansion characterized partial responders at 0.1-3.0 mg/kg.

Assay used: immunoSEQ multiplex PCR; TCRdb lists only in-frame clones, some missing. This sample yields roughly 40,000 clones, of which 70% to 90% are seen a single time; around 6.2% belongs to the top ten. For this clone: Antigen: not known. This same CDR3 is encoded by further DNA sequences in the sample.

The TCR sequence derives from an adult with an advanced solid tumor such as melanoma, head and neck, liver or kidney cancer. Sequencing was performed on CD4+ or CD8+ T cells sorted from blood, taken in a trial of the OX40 agonist ivuxolimab.

The CDR3 here is CASSPPGSYEQYF. The DNA of the CDR3 is TGTGCCAGCTCACCGCCAGGCTCCTACGAGCAGTACTTC. The chain has TRBV18 and TRBJ2-7; D unresolved. Trimming removed 3 bases from V and 0 bases from J, with 6 bases in between. This CDR3 is 13 amino acids long. The germline CDR1 and CDR2 sequences are KGHSH and LQKENI.